The 16 T cell receptor beta chains below all came from one sample that was sequenced in a study of cytotoxic CD8 clonotypes in ibrutinib-treated CLL. Produced via immunoSEQ multiplex PCR; TCRdb's table is partial and in-frame only. This sample has 250,000 to 350,000 clones; 65% to 85% occur once, and the top ten carry around 5.3%. The sample was PBMCs, taken at disease progression, from a patient treated with ibrutinib. The receptor source for this set is a human donor with chronic lymphocytic leukemia.

The chain recombines TRBV5-1 with TRBJ1-1; D is undetermined. CDR3 length: 14 residues. V shed 0 bases and J shed 4 bases, with 10 bases lying between them. Germline V lookup: CDR1 SGHRS, CDR2 YFSETQ. This CDR3 reads CASSLDRVGTEAFF. CDR3 nucleotides: TGCGCCAGCAGCTTGGATAGGGTAGGCACTGAAGCTTTCTTT.

The chain has TRBV11-2 and TRBJ2-3; D perhaps matches TRBD1 (5 bases). V was trimmed by 5 bases and J by 1 base, leaving 13 bases between them. Germline CDR1 is SGHAT and CDR2 is FQNNGV. This CDR3 is 15 amino acids long. For the CDR3, the DNA is TGTGCCAGCAGCCTCTCCGGACACCGCACAGATACGCAGTATTTT. Translation: CASSLSGHRTDTQYF.

Only a few counts were recorded for this clone. J is TRBJ1-2 and V is TRBV6-5; D is unresolved. The V gene lost 0 bases and the J gene lost 6 bases, with 8 bases spanning the gap. Germline assignment: CDR1 MNHEY and CDR2 SVGAGI. There are 13 residues in the CDR3. CDR3 coding DNA: TGTGCCAGCAGTTACTCTGCGTTGAATGGCTACACCTTC. This sequence encodes CASSYSALNGYTF.

V is TRBV10-2 and J is TRBJ2-2; 14 nucleotides align to TRBD2. Losses at the gene ends were 0 bases for V and 4 bases for J; bases not matched to a gene: 7. Germline lookup yields CDR1 WSHSY and CDR2 SAAADI. CDR3 size: 19 residues. The CDR3: CASSESYPGLAGATGELFF. The DNA for the CDR3 is TGCGCCAGCAGTGAGTCATACCCGGGACTAGCGGGAGCCACCGGGGAGCTGTTTTTT.

The CDR3 loop is CASSLAVKPQHF. The DNA for the CDR3 is TGTGCCAGCAGTTTAGCTGTGAAGCCCCAGCATTTT. The V and J genes are TRBV28 and TRBJ1-5; D remains ambiguous. Deletions cut 2 bases from V and 8 bases from J, with 7 bases between. CDR1 is MDHEN and CDR2 is SYDVKM in the germline V gene. This CDR3 has 12 residues.

In the case of this clone: Other DNA sequences in this sample translate to the same CDR3. The V gene is TRBV18, the J gene TRBJ2-5; TRBD2 aligns across 7 bases. Per the germline V gene, CDR1 is KGHSH and CDR2 is LQKENI. The CDR3 covers 13 residues. V shed 1 base and J 5 bases; nucleotides not matched to a gene: 1. The CDR3 DNA follows: TGTGCCAGCTCACCACTGGGGGGGGAGACCCAGTACTTC. It specifies CASSPLGGETQYF.

Notes on this clone: This may arise from a read error, as a much more abundant clone is one base away. J is TRBJ1-5 and V is TRBV27; D gene ambiguous. V lost 2 bases, J lost 0 bases, and 2 bases lay in between. Germline assignment: CDR1 MNHEY and CDR2 SMNVEV (reference sequence). The CDR3 totals 13 residues. The CDR3 protein is CASSLVSNQPQHF. The CDR3 coding sequence is TGTGCCAGCAGTTTAGTTAGCAATCAGCCCCAGCATTTT.

As DNA, the CDR3 is TGTGCCAGCAGCCCTGAGGGAGGGCCCAATTCACCCCTCCACTTT. This gives the protein CASSPEGGPNSPLHF. The chain carries TRBV7-6 and TRBJ1-6; no firm D call. Per germline, CDR1 SGHVS and CDR2 FNYEAQ. V gave up 5 bases and J gave up 7 bases, with 15 bases separating them. This CDR3 contains 15 residues.

The chain carries TRBV5-1 and TRBJ1-2; TRBD1 matches at 7 bases. The CDR3 is made up of 15 amino acids. The junction had 15 bases not matched to a gene; V was cut back by 4 bases and J by 9 bases. Germline V gene sequence: CDR1 SGHRS, CDR2 YFSETQ. CDR3 sequence: CASSVDRVRGYSYTF. In DNA form, the CDR3 reads TGCGCCAGCAGCGTCGACAGGGTGAGAGGATATAGCTACACCTTC.

The rearrangement uses TRBV5-1 and TRBJ1-1; D is ambiguous. This CDR3 comprises 13 residues. Germline V gene lookup returns CDR1 SGHRS and CDR2 YFSETQ. V was cut by 2 bases and J by 2 bases, with 7 bases left in between. The CDR3 region is CASSLWENTEAFF. DNA for the CDR3: TGCGCCAGCAGCTTATGGGAAAACACTGAAGCTTTCTTT. Complete variable domain (other parts from reference TRBV5-1 and TRBJ1-1): KAGVTQTPRYLIKTRGQQVTLSCSPISGHRSVSWYQQTPGQGLQFLFEYFSETQRNKGNFPGRFSGRQFSNSRSEMNVSTLELGDSALYLCASSLWENTEAFFGQGTRLTVV.

The CDR3 protein is CASSPGGTNSPLHF. CDR3 DNA sequence: TGTGCCAGCTCACCAGGGGGAACGAATTCACCCCTCCACTTT. The genes are TRBV18 and TRBJ1-6, with D perhaps matching TRBD1 (5 bases). CDR3 length: 14 residues. The V gene lost 2 bases and the J gene lost 7 bases, with 9 bases spanning the gap. Germline V CDR1 and CDR2: KGHSH, LQKENI.

In its sample, this clone was seen once. The J gene is TRBJ2-3, the V gene TRBV29-1; perhaps TRBD1 as D (6 bases). The CDR3 covers 15 residues. Trimming left V 7 bases short and J 0 bases short, with 17 bases between. Germline V CDR1 and CDR2: SQVTM, ANQGSEA. This CDR3 is CSADAGTKSTDTQYF. The CDR3 bases are TGCAGCGCCGATGCCGGGACAAAGAGCACAGATACGCAGTATTTT.

This clone has only a few counts. V usage is TRBV29-1 and J usage is TRBJ2-5; D perhaps matches TRBD1 (6 bases). The V gene lost 0 bases and the J gene lost 10 bases, with 12 bases spanning the gap. The CDR3 has 12 amino acids. Germline V gene lookup returns CDR1 SQVTM and CDR2 ANQGSEA. CDR3 residues: CSVEDLGRGQYF. CDR3 sequence (DNA): TGCAGCGTTGAAGATTTGGGCAGGGGCCAGTACTTC.

About this clone: The same CDR3 arises from other DNA sequences in this sample as well. V gene TRBV5-6 combines with J gene TRBJ2-7; the D gene could be TRBD1 or TRBD2 (5 bases each). V was shortened by 3 bases and J by 3 bases, with 13 bases between the two germline ends. CDR3 length equals 14 residues. Germline loops: CDR1 SGHDT, CDR2 YYEEEE. CDR3 sequence reads: CASSSGTGFYEQYF. The DNA for the CDR3 is TGTGCCAGCAGCTCGGGGACGGGCTTCTACGAGCAGTACTTC.

The CDR3, as DNA: TGTGCCAGCGGGGATTTTCGGAGTTTGGATGAGCAGTTCTTC. Its translation: CASGDFRSLDEQFF. The V and J genes are TRBV28 and TRBJ2-1; D gene ambiguous. V was trimmed by 8 bases and J by 8 bases, leaving 19 bases between them. CDR3 length equals 14 residues. The germline gives CDR1 MDHEN, CDR2 SYDVKM.

This clone came up once. Other nucleotide sequences in the sample specify the same CDR3. The chain links TRBV6-6 to TRBJ2-7; perhaps TRBD1 as D (6 bases). Germline-derived CDR1 and CDR2 are MNHNY and SVGAGI (reference sequence). The CDR3 runs 14 residues. V gave up 6 bases and J gave up 2 bases, with 14 bases separating them. The CDR3: CASSDDRRPYEQYF. In nucleotides, the CDR3 is TGTGCCAGCAGCGATGACAGGAGACCCTACGAGCAGTACTTC.